This T cell receptor beta chain was found in a study of shared clonotypes between healthy human individuals. The CDR3 length is 13 residues. Trimming at V came to 6 bases and at J to 4 bases, leaving 3 bases not matched to a gene. The germline CDR1 and CDR2 sequences are MNHEY and SMNVEV (reference sequence). Produced via immunoSEQ multiplex PCR; TCRdb's table is partial and in-frame only. The repertoire holds approximately 320,000 clones, with around 90% as singletons. The specimen sequenced was memory CD8+ T cells sorted from blood. Regarding subset: CD45RO+ cells pooled with CCR7-negative TemRA cells. The TCR was taken from a man younger than 35 in good health. The rearrangement uses TRBV27 and TRBJ2-5; 9 bases map to TRBD2. CDR3 sequence (DNA): TGTGCCAGCAGCCCAGCGGGAGGAGAGACCCAGTACTTC. Translated, it gives CASSPAGGETQYF.